This passage covers 13 T cell receptor beta chains from one sample sequenced in a study of human T cells and chemical hapten exposure. Time point given: pre-sensitization, week 0. Treatment reported: therapeutic diphenylcyclopropenone sensitization with weekly scalp DPC. TCRdb re-called the RACE reads with MiXCR, one entry per CDR3 protein. The sample shows about 74,000 distinct CDR3 sequences, less than 15% of them seen only once. Sample: whole blood, taken in connection with sensitization to the hapten diphenylcyclopropenone (DPC). The receptors were gathered from a woman in her fifties or sixties with alopecia areata. Some clones in this sample may be carry-over from other donors' samples.

This clonotype was observed a handful of times. The chain is built from TRBV6-2 or TRBV6-3 and TRBJ2-2; D gene uncertain. Germline V gene sequence: CDR1 MNHEY, CDR2 SVGEGT. This CDR3 spans 11 amino acids. The V end lost 6 bases, the J end lost 8 bases, and 7 bases lay between the germline ends. The CDR3 loop is CASRISGELFF. The CDR3 DNA reads as TGTGCCAGCAGGATCTCTGGGGAGCTGTTTTTT.

This clonotype showed up just a few times. The chain combines TRBV7-9 with TRBJ1-2; D gene ambiguous. With 7 bases removed from V and 2 bases from J, the gap between germline ends came to 14 bases. The germline CDR1 and CDR2 sequences are SEHNR and FQNEAQ (reference sequence). This CDR3 has 14 residues. CDR3 protein: CASTPPLGNYGYTF. The CDR3 nucleotides read TGTGCCAGCACCCCCCCGCTGGGGAACTATGGCTACACCTTC.

The J gene is TRBJ2-1, the V gene TRBV29-1; TRBD1 agrees at 8 bases. The CDR3 covers 10 residues. Germline loops: CDR1 SQVTM, CDR2 ANQGSEA. The V segment lost 6 bases and the J segment 12 bases; nucleotides outside the gene matches: 4. CDR3 in DNA: TGCAGCGTAGACAGGGGTGGGCAGTTCTTC. Residues: CSVDRGGQFF.

This sequence joins TRBV6-5 and TRBJ2-4; D call uncertain. Germline V gene lookup returns CDR1 MNHEY and CDR2 SVGAGI. The CDR3 sequence is 15 residues long. V was pared by 0 bases and J by 7 bases, with 13 bases between. The CDR3 spells CASSYSSPQANIQYF. The CDR3 nucleotides are TGTGCCAGCAGTTACTCGTCCCCCCAAGCGAACATTCAGTACTTC.

The rearrangement joins TRBV5-4 to TRBJ2-5, with D perhaps assigned TRBD1 or TRBD2 (5 bases each). Trimming removed 3 bases from V and 4 bases from J, with 10 bases in between. This CDR3 region has 13 residues. CDR1 SGHNT and CDR2 YYREEE come from the germline V gene (reference sequence). The CDR3 sequence: CASSSGPGETQYF. The CDR3 DNA is TGTGCCAGCAGCTCGGGACCTGGAGAGACCCAGTACTTC. The full variable domain, its missing parts supplied by reference TRBV5-4 and TRBJ2-5, is ETGVTQSPTHLIKTRGQQVTLRCSSQSGHNTVSWYQQALGQGPQFIFQYYREEENGRGNFPPRFSGLQFPNYSSELNVNALELDDSALYLCASSSGPGETQYFGPGTRLLVL.

At least ten counts were recorded for this clonotype. The rearrangement uses TRBV30 and TRBJ1-2; D gene uncertain. CDR1 GTSNPN and CDR2 SVGIG come from the germline V gene (reference sequence). Trimming took 1 base from V and 8 from J, leaving 17 bases between them. This CDR3 spans 14 amino acids. The CDR3 protein is CAWSAVYTPLGYTF. CDR3 in DNA: TGTGCCTGGAGTGCGGTCTACACGCCTTTAGGCTACACCTTC.

The chain combines TRBV6-2 or TRBV6-3 with TRBJ2-7; D gene unclear. The CDR3 spans 12 residues. V was trimmed by 5 bases and J by 4 bases, leaving 9 bases between them. The germline V gene encodes CDR1 MNHEY and CDR2 SVGEGT. The CDR3 DNA reads as TGTGCCAGCAGTGCTACAGAATACGAGCAGTACTTC. Residues: CASSATEYEQYF.

This clonotype turned up a few times. The CDR3 nucleotides read TGTGCCAGCAGCCCGAGTTTGGGCAGTGGGGGTCAAGAGACCCAGTACTTC. Translation: CASSPSLGSGGQETQYF. The J gene is TRBJ2-5, the V gene TRBV7-2; either TRBD1 or TRBD2 may supply D (5 bases each). Germline values: CDR1 SGHTA, CDR2 FQGNSA. V lost 5 bases and J lost 2, with 21 bases in between. This CDR3 is built from 17 residues.

The rearrangement uses TRBV7-6 and TRBJ2-6; D not certain. V was trimmed by 1 base and J by 0 bases, leaving 4 bases between them. CDR1 and CDR2 from the germline V gene are SGHVS and FNYEAQ. This CDR3 is 15 amino acids long. CDR3 bases: TGTGCCAGCAGCTTAGGAGTCTCTGGGGCCAACGTCCTGACTTTC. Its protein is CASSLGVSGANVLTF.

This clonotype has only a few counts. This sequence joins TRBV29-1 and TRBJ2-7, with 8 bases identical to TRBD2. Trimming cost V 7 bases and J 2 bases; bases outside gene matches: 16. Germline V lookup: CDR1 SQVTM, CDR2 ANQGSEA. CDR3 size: 16 residues. The CDR3 loop reads CSAAPFGLAGAYEQYF. CDR3 DNA sequence: TGCAGCGCGGCCCCATTCGGCCTAGCGGGTGCCTACGAGCAGTACTTC.

The CDR3 is CASSLAPGYEQYF. CDR3 bases: TGCGCCAGCAGCTTGGCCCCGGGGTACGAGCAGTACTTC. The rearrangement joins TRBV5-1 to TRBJ2-7; tentative D call: TRBD2 (5 bases). Between the trimmed V and J ends, which lost 0 bases and 4 bases, there was a span of 8 bases. Germline CDR1 reads SGHRS; CDR2 reads YFSETQ. The CDR3 spans 13 residues.

The chain couples TRBV6-5 to TRBJ1-2; the D is unclear. V lost 5 bases to trimming and J lost 1 base, with 11 bases between them. Germline V CDR1 and CDR2: MNHEY, SVGAGI. The CDR3 extends over 14 amino acids. This chain's CDR3 is CASSAYSRNYGYTF. The CDR3, as DNA: TGTGCCAGCAGTGCCTACAGCCGTAACTATGGCTACACCTTC.

This clonotype has ten or more counts. The V gene is TRBV12-3 or TRBV12-4, the J gene TRBJ2-3; D may be TRBD2 (6 bases). The germline V and J ends were trimmed by 7 bases and 3 bases, with 14 bases remaining between them. The CDR3 is 14 residues long. Here the CDR3 reads CASTSLGRTDTQYF. For the CDR3, the DNA is TGTGCCAGCACCTCCCTCGGGAGAACAGATACGCAGTATTTT.